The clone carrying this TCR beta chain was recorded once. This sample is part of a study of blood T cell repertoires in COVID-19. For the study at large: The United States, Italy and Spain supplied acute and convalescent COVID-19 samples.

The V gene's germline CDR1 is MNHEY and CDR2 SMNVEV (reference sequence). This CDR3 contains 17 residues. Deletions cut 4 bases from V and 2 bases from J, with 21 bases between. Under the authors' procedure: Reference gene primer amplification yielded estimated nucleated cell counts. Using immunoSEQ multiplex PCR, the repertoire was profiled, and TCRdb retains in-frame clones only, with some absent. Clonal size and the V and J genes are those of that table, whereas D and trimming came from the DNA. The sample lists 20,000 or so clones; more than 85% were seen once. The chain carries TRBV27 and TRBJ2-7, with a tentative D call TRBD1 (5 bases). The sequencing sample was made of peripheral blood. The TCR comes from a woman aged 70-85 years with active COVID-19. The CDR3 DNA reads TGTGCCAGCAGTTCAGGCCGACAGACCTCTGGGCCCTACGAGCAGTACTTC. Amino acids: CASSSGRQTSGPYEQYF.